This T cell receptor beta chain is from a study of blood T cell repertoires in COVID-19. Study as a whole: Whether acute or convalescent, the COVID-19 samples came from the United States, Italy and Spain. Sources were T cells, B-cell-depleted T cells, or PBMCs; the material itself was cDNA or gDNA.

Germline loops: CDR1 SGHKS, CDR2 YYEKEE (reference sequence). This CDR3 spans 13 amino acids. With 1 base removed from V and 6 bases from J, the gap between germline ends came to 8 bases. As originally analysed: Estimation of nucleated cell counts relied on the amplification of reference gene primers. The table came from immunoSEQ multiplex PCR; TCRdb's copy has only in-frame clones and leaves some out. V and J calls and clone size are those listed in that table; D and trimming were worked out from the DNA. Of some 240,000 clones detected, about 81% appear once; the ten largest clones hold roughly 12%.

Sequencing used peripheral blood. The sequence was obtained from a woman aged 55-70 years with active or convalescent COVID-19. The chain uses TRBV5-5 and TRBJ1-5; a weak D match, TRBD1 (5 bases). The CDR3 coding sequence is TGTGCCAGCAGCTTGTGGGGCGCTCAGCCCCAGCATTTT. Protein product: CASSLWGAQPQHF.